This T cell receptor beta chain was documented in a study of OX40 agonist ivuxolimab in advanced cancers. Per the germline V gene, CDR1 is KGHSH and CDR2 is LQKENI. Trimming shortened V by 5 bases and J by 0 bases, and 8 bases separated the two germline ends. The CDR3 spans 13 residues. TCRdb keeps only in-frame clones here, not all; method: immunoSEQ multiplex PCR. Here the sample spans some 18,000 clones, about 80% being singletons. The clonotype comes from an adult with an advanced solid tumor such as melanoma, head and neck, liver or kidney cancer. The chain joins TRBV18 to TRBJ2-7; D is ambiguous. The starting material was CD4+ or CD8+ T cells sorted from blood, obtained in a trial of the OX40 agonist ivuxolimab. The CDR3 protein is CASSTPGSYEQYF. DNA for the CDR3: TGTGCCAGCTCAACCCCGGGCTCCTACGAGCAGTACTTC.